These 25 T cell receptor beta chains originate from one sample sequenced in a study of T-cell memory formation after mild COVID-19. TCRdb analysed the 5' RACE reads with MiXCR anew, one entry per CDR3 protein. The data show about 190,000 distinct CDR3 sequences, about a sixth seen once. The sample was PBMCs or a T cell subset sorted from them (not recorded which). The receptor set was obtained from an adult woman who had mild COVID-19 (a few samples of this study predate the infection). Cell type and time point are not known.

This clonotype appeared a few times. V and J are TRBV2 and TRBJ2-5, with D possibly being TRBD1 (6 bases). The CDR3 is 14 residues long. V lost 6 bases and J lost 2, with 13 bases in between. Looked up from germline, CDR1 is SNHLY and CDR2 is FYNNEI. The CDR3 loop reads CASSRVGAQETQYF. In DNA, the CDR3 is TGTGCCAGCAGCCGGGTGGGGGCACAAGAGACCCAGTACTTC.

The chain joins TRBV2 to TRBJ1-1, with 7 bases that match TRBD1. Per germline, CDR1 SNHLY and CDR2 FYNNEI. This CDR3 has 15 amino acids. V lost 7 bases to trimming and J lost 5 bases; unmatched junction nucleotides: 13. The CDR3 DNA is TGTGCCAGCAAAGCCTTACAGGGGCCGGGGACTGAAGCTTTCTTT. This sequence encodes CASKALQGPGTEAFF. The full variable domain, its missing parts supplied by reference TRBV2 and TRBJ1-1, is EPEVTQTPSHQVTQMGQEVILRCVPISNHLYFYWYRQILGQKVEFLVSFYNNEISEKSEIFDDQFSVERPDGSNFTLKIRSTKLEDSAMYFCASKALQGPGTEAFFGQGTRLTVV.

CDR3: CATSGAGTGSDYGYTF. The CDR3 bases are TGTGCCACCAGCGGGGCCGGGACAGGATCAGACTATGGCTACACCTTC. V usage is TRBV15 and J usage is TRBJ1-2; 8 bases align to TRBD1. CDR1 is LNHNV and CDR2 is YYDKDF in the germline V gene (reference sequence). The CDR3 runs to 16 residues. The ends lost 5 bases at V and 3 bases at J; junction bases unmatched: 11.

V is TRBV3-1 and J is TRBJ1-2; tentatively, D is TRBD1 (6 bases). With 1 base removed from V and 7 bases from J, the gap between germline ends came to 19 bases. CDR3 length: 16 amino acids. CDR1 is LGHDT and CDR2 is YNNKEL in the germline V gene (reference sequence). CDR3: CASSQVLRGGGGGYTF. CDR3 nucleotides: TGTGCCAGCAGCCAAGTCCTTCGGGGCGGGGGCGGTGGCTACACCTTC.

In this sample, this clonotype turned up a few times. This chain connects TRBV3-1 to TRBJ2-5; D uncertain. CDR1 and CDR2 (germline): LGHDT, YNNKEL (reference sequence). Deletions cut 1 base from V and 5 bases from J, with 14 bases between. The length of the CDR3 is 15 residues. The CDR3 here is CASSQGRGVMETQYF. CDR3 nucleotide sequence: TGTGCCAGCAGCCAAGGGCGTGGTGTTATGGAGACCCAGTACTTC.

This rearrangement joins TRBV20-1 to TRBJ1-5, with D uncertain. CDR1 and CDR2 from the germline V gene are DFQATT and SNEGSKA (reference sequence). V shed 5 bases and J shed 2 bases, with 10 bases lying between them. The CDR3 spans 13 residues. CDR3 loop: CSAGRDGNQPQHF. The CDR3 DNA reads TGCAGTGCTGGACGGGATGGCAATCAGCCCCAGCATTTT.

This chain connects TRBV4-1 to TRBJ2-7; 10 bases are shared with TRBD1. The trim removed 4 bases at V and 2 bases at J, leaving 20 bases unmatched. The V gene's germline CDR1 is MGHRA and CDR2 YSYEKL. This CDR3 comprises 20 residues. The chain's CDR3 is CASSRNPGTGVPYQAYEQYF. CDR3 nucleotides: TGCGCCAGCAGCCGAAACCCCGGGACAGGGGTCCCTTACCAAGCCTACGAGCAGTACTTC.

This clonotype turned up a few times. This sequence joins TRBV5-1 and TRBJ2-3; no reliable D call. V was pared by 3 bases and J by 2 bases, with 16 bases between. Germline assignment: CDR1 SGHRS and CDR2 YFSETQ. The CDR3 is 16 amino acids. CDR3 residues: CASSWVGPDSTDTQYF. The CDR3 coding sequence is TGCGCCAGCAGCTGGGTGGGCCCAGACTCCACAGATACGCAGTATTTT.

This clonotype was counted between two and nine times. V usage is TRBV9 and J usage is TRBJ2-3; D possibly corresponds to TRBD1 (5 bases). This CDR3 spans 19 amino acids. The ends were cut back, 0 bases at V and 0 bases at J, with 20 bases in the middle. Germline V gene lookup returns CDR1 SGDLS and CDR2 YYNGEE. CDR3 protein: CASSVEGYFSPASTDTQYF. In DNA form, the CDR3 reads TGTGCCAGCAGCGTAGAGGGGTACTTCTCCCCCGCTAGCACAGATACGCAGTATTTT.

This clonotype has a handful of counts. The CDR3 protein is CATSEPSTDTQYF. The DNA for the CDR3 is TGTGCCACCAGTGAACCAAGCACAGATACGCAGTATTTT. This rearrangement joins TRBV24-1 to TRBJ2-3; no firm D call. The germline gives CDR1 KGHDR, CDR2 SFDVKD. There are 13 residues in the CDR3. V was clipped by 4 bases and J by 0 bases, with 4 bases between them.

This clonotype was seen more than once but under ten times. The rearrangement uses TRBV2 and TRBJ2-7; 12 bases line up with TRBD2. CDR1 and CDR2 from the germline V gene are SNHLY and FYNNEI. The CDR3 contains 16 residues. The V gene end was trimmed by 2 bases and the J gene end by 5 bases; junction bases not matched to a gene: 7. In DNA, the CDR3 is TGTGCCAGCAGTGAAACCCGACTAGCGGGAGTCCACGAGCAGTACTTC. It translates to CASSETRLAGVHEQYF.

The rearrangement joins TRBV4-2 to TRBJ2-1; D uncertain. The CDR3 is 14 amino acids. The V end was cut by 4 bases, the J end by 6 bases, with 13 bases between. Germline CDR1 and CDR2: LGHNA and YNFKEQ. The CDR3: CASSPNQLGNEQFF. The CDR3 DNA is TGTGCCAGCAGCCCAAACCAGCTCGGCAATGAGCAGTTCTTC.

As for this clonotype: Germline and junction disagree at one end, which may indicate a read error. This chain connects TRBV6-2 or TRBV6-3 to TRBJ2-1; TRBD2 might be the D (7 bases). Germline CDR1 MNHEY, CDR2 SVGEGT. The CDR3 length is 15 residues. The DNA for the CDR3 is TGTGCCAGCATGTCCGGGTCGACGGGAGGACTCCAAGGGGGATTC. It is translated as CASMSGSTGGLQGGF.

This clonotype was counted only a few times. The V gene is TRBV5-1, the J gene TRBJ2-5; D is unclear. CDR3 size: 13 residues. V gave up 0 bases and J gave up 5 bases, with 8 bases separating them. Germline V gives CDR1 SGHRS, CDR2 YFSETQ. CDR3 sequence reads: CASSLVAGETQYF. CDR3 DNA sequence: TGCGCCAGCAGCTTGGTAGCCGGGGAGACCCAGTACTTC.

The rearrangement uses TRBV5-4 and TRBJ2-7; D gene unclear. Germline CDR1 is SGHNT and CDR2 is YYREEE (reference sequence). V was shortened by 0 bases and J by 11 bases, with 15 bases between the two germline ends. The CDR3 consists of 13 residues. The CDR3 reads CASSLGALPEEYF. The CDR3 nucleotides are TGTGCCAGCAGCTTGGGAGCCCTGCCAGAGGAGTACTTC. Based on the CDR3 plus reference TRBV5-4 and TRBJ2-7, the full variable domain is ETGVTQSPTHLIKTRGQQVTLRCSSQSGHNTVSWYQQALGQGPQFIFQYYREEENGRGNFPPRFSGLQFPNYSSELNVNALELDDSALYLCASSLGALPEEYFGPGTRLTVT.

The chain carries TRBV5-1 and TRBJ1-4, with D perhaps matching TRBD1 (6 bases). Trimming pared 3 bases from V and 0 bases from J, leaving 12 bases between. The CDR3 is 16 residues long. Germline assignment: CDR1 SGHRS and CDR2 YFSETQ. The CDR3 sequence: CASSYGTSATNEKLFF. CDR3 in DNA: TGCGCCAGCAGCTACGGGACATCCGCAACTAATGAAAAACTGTTTTTT.

This clonotype has a count of ten or more. The gene calls are TRBV7-8 and TRBJ2-5, with a tentative D call TRBD1 (5 bases). The length of the CDR3 is 14 residues. CDR1 and CDR2 from the germline V gene are SGHVS and FQNEAQ. The V gene lost 5 bases and the J gene lost 3 bases, with 13 bases spanning the gap. The CDR3 here is CASSHRIEKETQYF. CDR3 sequence (DNA): TGTGCCAGCAGCCACAGGATAGAAAAAGAGACCCAGTACTTC.

Only a few counts were recorded for this clonotype. At one end the junction does not follow the germline gene, possibly because of a read error. The V and J genes are TRBV6-1 and TRBJ2-4, with 8 bases matching TRBD1. CDR1 is MNHNS, CDR2 SASEGT, per germline. CDR3 length: 15 residues. DNA for the CDR3: TGTGCCAGCAGTAAAGCGACAGGGGTCCAAAACATTCAGTACTTC. Translation: CASSKATGVQNIQYF.

The genes are TRBV12-3 or TRBV12-4 and TRBJ1-6, with TRBD1 identical over 8 bases. V lost 2 bases to trimming and J lost 7 bases; unmatched junction nucleotides: 7. CDR3 length equals 16 residues. CDR3 in DNA: TGTGCCAGCAGTTTATTGTTCGGGACAGGAAATTCACCCCTCCACTTT. This gives the protein CASSLLFGTGNSPLHF.

This clonotype was observed a handful of times. The V call is TRBV29-1, the J call TRBJ1-2; TRBD1 might be the D (5 bases). Germline lookup yields CDR1 SQVTM and CDR2 ANQGSEA. Trimming removed 4 bases at V and 7 bases at J, with 13 bases between. CDR3 size: 12 residues. The CDR3 DNA is TGCAGCGTTGGGGACCTCAACACTGGCTACACCTTC. Encoded protein: CSVGDLNTGYTF.

There are a few counts of this clonotype. The V and J genes are TRBV25-1 and TRBJ1-5; D perhaps matches TRBD1 (5 bases). The V gene's germline CDR1 is MGHDK and CDR2 SYGVNS. The CDR3 consists of 13 residues. V was cut by 4 bases and J by 11 bases, with 15 bases left in between. Here the CDR3 reads CASSGPGLGAQHF. CDR3 nucleotide sequence: TGTGCCAGCAGTGGTCCGGGCTTGGGGGCCCAGCATTTT. Filled out from reference TRBV25-1 and TRBJ1-5, the complete variable domain reads EADIYQTPRYLVIGTGKKITLECSQTMGHDKMYWYQQDPGMELHLIHYSYGVNSTEKGDLSSESTVSRIRTEHFPLTLESARPSHTSQYLCASSGPGLGAQHFGDGTRLSIL.

The gene calls are TRBV7-2 and TRBJ2-7; D might be TRBD1 (6 bases). The CDR3 has 14 amino acids. Germline V lookup: CDR1 SGHTA, CDR2 FQGNSA. Trimming pared 2 bases from V and 1 base from J, leaving 9 bases between. The CDR3 bases are TGTGCCAGCAGCTTACGACAGGATTCCTACGAGCAGTACTTC. It encodes CASSLRQDSYEQYF.

The V gene is TRBV18, the J gene TRBJ1-3, with a weak D call TRBD1 (5 bases). The CDR3 contains 13 residues. Per germline, CDR1 KGHSH and CDR2 LQKENI. Trimming pared 3 bases from V and 6 bases from J, leaving 9 bases between. The CDR3 nucleotides read TGTGCCAGCTCACCTCGGGGCGAAAACACCATATATTTT. It is translated as CASSPRGENTIYF.

This clonotype was detected only a few times. V and J are TRBV4-1 and TRBJ2-1; TRBD2 matches 7 bases. J gave up 2 bases and V 3 bases, and 4 bases lay outside the gene matches. Germline V gene data show CDR1 as MGHRA and CDR2 as YSYEKL. The CDR3 runs 15 residues. CDR3 residues: CASSHQRDPYNEQFF. The CDR3 region has the DNA TGCGCCAGCAGCCATCAGCGGGACCCCTACAATGAGCAGTTCTTC.

A few counts support this clonotype. The genes are TRBV7-2 and TRBJ2-1, with a weak D call TRBD2 (6 bases). In germline, CDR1 is SGHTA, CDR2 FQGNSA. Trimming removed 3 bases at V and 8 bases at J, with 20 bases between. This CDR3 comprises 16 residues. CDR3: CASSFAPVLAGDEQFF. The DNA of the CDR3 is TGTGCCAGCAGCTTCGCGCCCGTACTAGCTGGGGATGAGCAGTTCTTC.